This T cell receptor (beta chain) originates from a study of cytomegalovirus exposure and HLA in healthy donors. Overall study context: In an earlier analysis, approximately 120 million unique TCR beta sequences were found from 150 million to 200 million T cells. General study findings and limits: Immune exposure information available was restricted to CMV serostatus. Later analysis revealed greater clonal expansion in HLA-associated TCR beta chains than in equally common others. In a later analysis, V- and J-gene trimming of beta chains associated with a DCLRE1C missense variant, replicated independently.

The CDR3 runs to 15 residues. V shed 3 bases and J shed 4 bases, with 16 bases lying between them. The germline V gene has CDR1 SGHTA and CDR2 FQGNSA. Worth noting for this clone: The antigen is undetermined.

The PCR used 60 Vbeta and 13 Jbeta primers. Profiling relied on immunoSEQ multiplex PCR, and the TCRdb table lists in-frame clones only, not all of them. The sample includes 90,000 or so clones, 75% to 90% seen only once; the top ten take approximately 30%. This receptor was identified in a man in his forties or fifties in good health and CMV-seropositive. Specimen: PBMCs. The chain is built from TRBV7-2 and TRBJ2-7; a weak D match, TRBD2 (7 bases). The CDR3 region has the DNA TGTGCCAGCAGCTTTGGGGGGGCGACGGGTTACGAGCAGTACTTC. It codes for CASSFGGATGYEQYF.